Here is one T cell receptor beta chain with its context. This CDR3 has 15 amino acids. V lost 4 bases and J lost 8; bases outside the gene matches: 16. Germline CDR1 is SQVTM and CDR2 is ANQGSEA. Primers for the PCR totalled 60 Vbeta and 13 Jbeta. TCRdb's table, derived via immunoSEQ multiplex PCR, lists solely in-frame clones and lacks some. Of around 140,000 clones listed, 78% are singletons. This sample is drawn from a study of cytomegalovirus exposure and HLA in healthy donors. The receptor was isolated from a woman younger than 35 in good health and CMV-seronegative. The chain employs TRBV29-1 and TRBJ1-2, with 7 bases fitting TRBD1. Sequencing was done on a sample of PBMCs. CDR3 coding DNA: TGCAGCGTTGTAGGATGGAGGGGGCCCCTCGGGGGCTACACCTTC. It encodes CSVVGWRGPLGGYTF.